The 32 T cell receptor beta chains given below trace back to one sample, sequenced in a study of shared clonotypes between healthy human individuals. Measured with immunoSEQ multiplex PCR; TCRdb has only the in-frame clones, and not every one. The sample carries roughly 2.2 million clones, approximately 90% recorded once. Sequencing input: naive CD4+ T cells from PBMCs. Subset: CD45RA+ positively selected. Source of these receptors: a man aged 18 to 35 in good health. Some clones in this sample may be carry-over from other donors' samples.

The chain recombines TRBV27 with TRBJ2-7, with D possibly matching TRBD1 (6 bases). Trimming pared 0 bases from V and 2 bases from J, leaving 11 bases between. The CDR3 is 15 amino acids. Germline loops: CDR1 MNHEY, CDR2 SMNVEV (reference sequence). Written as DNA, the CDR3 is TGTGCCAGCAGTTTATCTACGGGACATCCCTACGAGCAGTACTTC. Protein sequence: CASSLSTGHPYEQYF.

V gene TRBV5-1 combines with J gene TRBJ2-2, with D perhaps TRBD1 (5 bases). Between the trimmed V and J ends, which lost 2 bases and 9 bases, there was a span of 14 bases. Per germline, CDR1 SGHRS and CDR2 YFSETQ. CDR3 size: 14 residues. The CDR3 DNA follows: TGCGCCAGCAGCTTTCCCGTGGGGCATCGGGAGCTGTTTTTT. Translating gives CASSFPVGHRELFF.

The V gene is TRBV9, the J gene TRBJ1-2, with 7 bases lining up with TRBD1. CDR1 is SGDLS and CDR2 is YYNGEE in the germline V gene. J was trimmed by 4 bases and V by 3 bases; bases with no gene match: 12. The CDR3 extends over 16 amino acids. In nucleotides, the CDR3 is TGTGCCAGCAGCGCAAGCACAGGGGCCGGGCTCTATGGCTACACCTTC. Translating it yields CASSASTGAGLYGYTF.

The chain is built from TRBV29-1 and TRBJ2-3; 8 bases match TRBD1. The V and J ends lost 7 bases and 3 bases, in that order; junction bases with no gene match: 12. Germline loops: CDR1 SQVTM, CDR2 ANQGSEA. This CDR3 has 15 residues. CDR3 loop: CSAGVGQGATDTQYF. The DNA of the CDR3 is TGCAGCGCCGGGGTGGGCCAGGGGGCAACAGATACGCAGTATTTT.

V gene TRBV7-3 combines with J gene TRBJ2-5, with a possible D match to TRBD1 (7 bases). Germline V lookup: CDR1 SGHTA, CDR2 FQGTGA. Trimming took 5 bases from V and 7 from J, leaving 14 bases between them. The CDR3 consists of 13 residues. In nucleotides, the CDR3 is TGTGCCAGCAGCCAGGGGGGTTGGGTGACCCAGTACTTC. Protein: CASSQGGWVTQYF.

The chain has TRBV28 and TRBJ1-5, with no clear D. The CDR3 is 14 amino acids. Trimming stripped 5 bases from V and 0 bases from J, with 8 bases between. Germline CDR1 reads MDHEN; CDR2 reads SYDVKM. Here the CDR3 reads CASSLDHSNQPQHF. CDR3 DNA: TGTGCCAGCAGTCTCGACCATAGCAATCAGCCCCAGCATTTT.

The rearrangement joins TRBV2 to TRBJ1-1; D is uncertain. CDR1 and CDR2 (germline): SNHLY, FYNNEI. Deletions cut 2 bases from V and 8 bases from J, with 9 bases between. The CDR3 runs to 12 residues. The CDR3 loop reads CASSEPGREAFF. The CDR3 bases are TGTGCCAGCAGTGAACCTGGGAGGGAAGCTTTCTTT.

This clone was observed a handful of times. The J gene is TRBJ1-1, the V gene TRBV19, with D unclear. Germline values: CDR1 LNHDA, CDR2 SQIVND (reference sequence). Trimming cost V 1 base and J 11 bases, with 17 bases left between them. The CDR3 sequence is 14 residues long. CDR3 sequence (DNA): TGTGCCAGTAGTATAGGATGGCTCACCCAGGCGGCTTTCTTT. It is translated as CASSIGWLTQAAFF.

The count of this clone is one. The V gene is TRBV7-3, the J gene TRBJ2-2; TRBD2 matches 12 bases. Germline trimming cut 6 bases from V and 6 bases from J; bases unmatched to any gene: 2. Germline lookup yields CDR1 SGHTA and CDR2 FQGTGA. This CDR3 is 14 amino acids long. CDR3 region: CASRLAGGPGELFF. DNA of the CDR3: TGTGCCAGCAGGCTAGCGGGAGGGCCCGGGGAGCTGTTTTTT.

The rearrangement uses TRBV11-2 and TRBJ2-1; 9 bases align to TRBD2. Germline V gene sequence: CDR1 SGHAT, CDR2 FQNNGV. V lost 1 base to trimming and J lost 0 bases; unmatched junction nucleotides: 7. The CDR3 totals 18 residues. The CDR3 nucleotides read TGTGCCAGCAGCTTAGCCCCCAGACTAGCGGCCTCCTACAATGAGCAGTTCTTC. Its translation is CASSLAPRLAASYNEQFF.

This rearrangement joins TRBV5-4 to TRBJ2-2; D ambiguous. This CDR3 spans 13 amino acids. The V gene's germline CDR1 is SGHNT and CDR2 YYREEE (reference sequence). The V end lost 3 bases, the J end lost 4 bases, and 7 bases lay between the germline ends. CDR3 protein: CASSSDFTGELFF. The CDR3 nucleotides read TGTGCCAGCAGCTCCGACTTCACCGGGGAGCTGTTTTTT.

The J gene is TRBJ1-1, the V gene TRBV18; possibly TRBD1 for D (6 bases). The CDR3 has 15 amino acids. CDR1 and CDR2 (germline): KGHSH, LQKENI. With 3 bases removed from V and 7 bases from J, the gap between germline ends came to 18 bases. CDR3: CASSPREGDRNEAFF. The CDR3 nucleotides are TGTGCCAGCTCACCTCGTGAGGGGGATAGGAATGAAGCTTTCTTT. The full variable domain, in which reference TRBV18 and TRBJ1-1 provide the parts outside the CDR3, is NAGVMQNPRHLVRRRGQEARLRCSPMKGHSHVYWYRQLPEEGLKFMVYLQKENIIDESGMPKERFSAEFPKEGPSILRIQQVVRGDSAAYFCASSPREGDRNEAFFGQGTRLTVV.

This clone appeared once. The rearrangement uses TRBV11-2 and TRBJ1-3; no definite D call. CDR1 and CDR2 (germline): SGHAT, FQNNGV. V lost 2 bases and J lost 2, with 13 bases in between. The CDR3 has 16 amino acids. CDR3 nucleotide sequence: TGTGCCAGCAGCTTATTGTCCTGGCAAGCTGGAAACACCATATATTTT. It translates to CASSLLSWQAGNTIYF.

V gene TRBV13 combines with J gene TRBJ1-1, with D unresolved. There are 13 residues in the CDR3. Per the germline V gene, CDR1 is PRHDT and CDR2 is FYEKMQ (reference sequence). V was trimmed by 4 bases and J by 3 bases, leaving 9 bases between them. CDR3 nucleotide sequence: TGTGCCAGCAGCTCCATTTCATACACTGAAGCTTTCTTT. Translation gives CASSSISYTEAFF. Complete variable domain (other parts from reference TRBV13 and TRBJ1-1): AAGVIQSPRHLIKEKRETATLKCYPIPRHDTVYWYQQGPGQDPQFLISFYEKMQSDKGSIPDRFSAQQFSDYHSELNMSSLELGDSALYFCASSSISYTEAFFGQGTRLTVV.

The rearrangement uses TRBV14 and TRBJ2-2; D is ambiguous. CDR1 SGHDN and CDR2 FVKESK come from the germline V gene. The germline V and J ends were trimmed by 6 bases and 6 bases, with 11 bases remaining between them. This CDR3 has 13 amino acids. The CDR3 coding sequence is TGTGCCAGCAGACACAGTGTGTCCGGGGAGCTGTTTTTT. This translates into CASRHSVSGELFF.

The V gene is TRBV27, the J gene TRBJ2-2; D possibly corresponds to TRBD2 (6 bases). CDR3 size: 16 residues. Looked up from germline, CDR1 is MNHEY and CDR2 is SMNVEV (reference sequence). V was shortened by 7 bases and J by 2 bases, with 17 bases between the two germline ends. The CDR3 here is CASTLRGGINTGELFF. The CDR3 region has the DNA TGTGCCAGCACCTTAAGAGGCGGGATAAACACCGGGGAGCTGTTTTTT.

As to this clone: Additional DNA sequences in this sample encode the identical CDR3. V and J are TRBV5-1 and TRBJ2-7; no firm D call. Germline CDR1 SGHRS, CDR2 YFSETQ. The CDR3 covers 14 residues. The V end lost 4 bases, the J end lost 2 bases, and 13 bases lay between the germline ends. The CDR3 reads CASSLRTATYEQYF. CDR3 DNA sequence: TGCGCCAGCAGCCTACGGACCGCAACCTACGAGCAGTACTTC.

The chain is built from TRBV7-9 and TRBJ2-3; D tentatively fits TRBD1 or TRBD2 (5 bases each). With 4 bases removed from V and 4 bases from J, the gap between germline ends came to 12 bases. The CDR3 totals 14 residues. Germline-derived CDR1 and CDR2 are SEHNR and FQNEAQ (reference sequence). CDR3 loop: CASSWWGSADTQYF. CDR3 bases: TGTGCCAGCAGCTGGTGGGGGAGCGCAGATACGCAGTATTTT.

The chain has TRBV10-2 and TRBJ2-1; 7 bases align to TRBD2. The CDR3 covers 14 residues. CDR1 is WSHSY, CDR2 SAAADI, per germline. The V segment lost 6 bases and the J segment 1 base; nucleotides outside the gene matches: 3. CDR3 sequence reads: CASRKRESYNEQFF. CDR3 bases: TGCGCCAGCAGAAAGCGGGAATCCTACAATGAGCAGTTCTTC.

The CDR3 DNA sequence: TGCGCCAGCAGCCCCTCTAGCGGGAACTACAATGAGCAGTTCTTC. Protein product: CASSPSSGNYNEQFF. The chain joins TRBV4-1 to TRBJ2-1, with 9 bases matching TRBD2. CDR1 and CDR2 from the germline V gene are MGHRA and YSYEKL. There are 15 residues in the CDR3. V shed 4 bases and J 3 bases; nucleotides not matched to a gene: 4.

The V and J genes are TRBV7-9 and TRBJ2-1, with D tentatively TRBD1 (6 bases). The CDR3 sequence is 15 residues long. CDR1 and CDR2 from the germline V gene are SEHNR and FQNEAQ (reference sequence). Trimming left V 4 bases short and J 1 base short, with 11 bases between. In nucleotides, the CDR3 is TGTGCCAGCAGCTCCAGGGGTGATTCCTACAATGAGCAGTTCTTC. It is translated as CASSSRGDSYNEQFF. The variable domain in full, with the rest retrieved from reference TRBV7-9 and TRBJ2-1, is DTGVSQNPRHKITKRGQNVTFRCDPISEHNRLYWYRQTLGQGPEFLTYFQNEAQLEKSRLLSDRFSAERPKGSFSTLEIQRTEQGDSAMYLCASSSRGDSYNEQFFGPGTRLTVL.

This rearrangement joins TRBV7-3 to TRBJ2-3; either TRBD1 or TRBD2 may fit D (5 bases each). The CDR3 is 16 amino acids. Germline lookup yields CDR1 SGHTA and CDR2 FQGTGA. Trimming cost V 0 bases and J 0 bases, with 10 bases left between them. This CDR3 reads CASSLTAWGSTDTQYF. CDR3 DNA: TGTGCCAGCAGCTTAACTGCGTGGGGGAGCACAGATACGCAGTATTTT. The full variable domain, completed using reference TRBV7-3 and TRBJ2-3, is GAGVSQTPSNKVTEKGKYVELRCDPISGHTALYWYRQSLGQGPEFLIYFQGTGAADDSGLPNDRFFAVRPEGSVSTLKIQRTERGDSAVYLCASSLTAWGSTDTQYFGPGTRLTVL.

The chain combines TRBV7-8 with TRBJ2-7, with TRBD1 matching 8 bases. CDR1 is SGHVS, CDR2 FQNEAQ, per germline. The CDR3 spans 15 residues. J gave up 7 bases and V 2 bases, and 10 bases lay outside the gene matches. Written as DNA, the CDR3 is TGTGCCAGCAGCTTATTTGGGCAGGGGGCCGGGGAGCAGTACTTC. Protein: CASSLFGQGAGEQYF. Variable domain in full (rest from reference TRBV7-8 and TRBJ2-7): GAGVSQSPRYKVAKRGQDVALRCDPISGHVSLFWYQQALGQGPEFLTYFQNEAQLDKSGLPSDRFFAERPEGSVSTLKIQRTQQEDSAVYLCASSLFGQGAGEQYFGPGTRLTVT.

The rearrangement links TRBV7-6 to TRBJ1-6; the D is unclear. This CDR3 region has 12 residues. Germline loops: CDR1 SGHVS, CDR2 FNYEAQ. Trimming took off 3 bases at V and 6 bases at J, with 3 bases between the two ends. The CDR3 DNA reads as TGTGCCAGCAGCTTGATTAATTCACCCCTCCACTTT. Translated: CASSLINSPLHF.

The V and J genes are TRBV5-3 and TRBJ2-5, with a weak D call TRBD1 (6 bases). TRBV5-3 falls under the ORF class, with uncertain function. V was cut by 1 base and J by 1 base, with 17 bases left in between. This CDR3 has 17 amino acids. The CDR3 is CARSLNPARGTQETQYF. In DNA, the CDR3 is TGTGCCAGAAGCTTGAACCCTGCCAGGGGAACCCAAGAGACCCAGTACTTC.

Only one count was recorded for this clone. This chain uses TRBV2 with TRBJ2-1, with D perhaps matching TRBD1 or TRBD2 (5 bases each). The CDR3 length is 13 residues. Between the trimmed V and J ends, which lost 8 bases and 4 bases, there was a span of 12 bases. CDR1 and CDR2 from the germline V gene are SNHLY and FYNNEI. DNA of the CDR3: TGTGCCAGCGACCGGGACCCGTACAATGAGCAGTTCTTC. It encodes CASDRDPYNEQFF.

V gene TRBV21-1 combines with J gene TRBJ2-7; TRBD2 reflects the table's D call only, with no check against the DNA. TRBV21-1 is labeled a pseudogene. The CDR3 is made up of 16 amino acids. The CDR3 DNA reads TGTGCCAGCAGCAAAGTCGAGCCCGAAAATCCCCACGAGCAGTACTTC. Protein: CASSKVEPENPHEQYF.

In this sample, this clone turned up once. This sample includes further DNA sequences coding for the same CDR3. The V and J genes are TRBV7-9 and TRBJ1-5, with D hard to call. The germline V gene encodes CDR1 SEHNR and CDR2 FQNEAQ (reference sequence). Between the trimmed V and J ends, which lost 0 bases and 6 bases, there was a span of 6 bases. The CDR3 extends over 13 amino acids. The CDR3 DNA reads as TGTGCCAGCAGCTTAGCGAGCGGTCAGCCCCAGCATTTT. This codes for CASSLASGQPQHF. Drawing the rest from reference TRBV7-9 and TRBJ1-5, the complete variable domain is DTGVSQNPRHKITKRGQNVTFRCDPISEHNRLYWYRQTLGQGPEFLTYFQNEAQLEKSRLLSDRFSAERPKGSFSTLEIQRTEQGDSAMYLCASSLASGQPQHFGDGTRLSIL.

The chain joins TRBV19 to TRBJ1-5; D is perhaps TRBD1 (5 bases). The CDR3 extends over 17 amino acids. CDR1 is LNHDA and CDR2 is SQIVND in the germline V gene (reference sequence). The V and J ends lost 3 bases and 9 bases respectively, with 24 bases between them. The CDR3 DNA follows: TGTGCCAGTAGTATCGACGGGACGGCGGAAATAAGCGCGCCCCAGCATTTT. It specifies CASSIDGTAEISAPQHF.

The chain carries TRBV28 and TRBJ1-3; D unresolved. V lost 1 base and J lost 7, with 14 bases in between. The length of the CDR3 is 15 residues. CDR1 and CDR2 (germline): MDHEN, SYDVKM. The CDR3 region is CASSLFGQERNTIYF. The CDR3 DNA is TGTGCCAGCAGTTTATTTGGTCAGGAGAGGAACACCATATATTTT.

CDR3 residues: CASSDPDWRDNEQFF. The DNA for the CDR3 is TGCGCCAGCAGTGACCCGGACTGGAGGGACAATGAGCAGTTCTTC. The V and J genes are TRBV10-1 and TRBJ2-1; a weak D match, TRBD2 (6 bases). Deletions cut 3 bases from V and 5 bases from J, with 14 bases between. The length of the CDR3 is 15 residues. In germline, CDR1 is WNHNN, CDR2 SYGVQD (reference sequence).

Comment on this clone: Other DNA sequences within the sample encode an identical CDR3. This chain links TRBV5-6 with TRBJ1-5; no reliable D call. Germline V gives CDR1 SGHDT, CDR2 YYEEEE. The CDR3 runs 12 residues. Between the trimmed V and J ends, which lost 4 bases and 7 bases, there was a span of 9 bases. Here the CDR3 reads CASSLLGQPQHF. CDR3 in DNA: TGTGCCAGCAGCCTCTTGGGCCAGCCCCAGCATTTT.